The rows below give T cell receptor beta chains drawn from one sample of a study of blood T cell dynamics during melanoma immunotherapy. Some clones are missing from TCRdb's copy, which holds only in-frame ones; the method was immunoSEQ multiplex PCR. Here the sample spans more than 9,000 clones, 85% to 90% being singletons. This specimen was blood, taken from a patient treated with checkpoint blockade. The origin of the receptors is a human donor with melanoma. The CDR3 runs from the conserved cysteine through the conserved F or W. The D gene is left open where the match is weak. Some rows mark clone size as missing; the rest say once, few, many or name a class of expanded clone.

NA,NA,TRBJ2-4,TRBV5-6,TGTGCCAGCAGCTTGGGACAGATAAACATTCAGTACTTC,CASSLGQINIQYF
NA,NA,TRBJ2-6,TRBV7-2,TGTGCCAGCAGCTTAGGATGGGTCAGCTCTGGGGCCAACGTCCTGACTTTC,CASSLGWVSSGANVLTF
TRBD1,NA,TRBJ1-1,TRBV29-1,TGCAGCGTGGGACAGGGTGGGAGCACTGAAGCTTTCTTT,CSVGQGGSTEAFF
NA,NA,TRBJ1-2,TRBV19,TGTGCCAGTAGAAGACAGGAGAACTATGGCTACACCTTC,CASRRQENYGYTF
NA,once,TRBJ1-2,TRBV10-2,TGCGCCAGCAGTGGGGCACAGTCTCATGGCTACACCTTC,CASSGAQSHGYTF
TRBD1,few,TRBJ1-2,TRBV19,TGTGCCAGTACTATGACAGGGGGCGCCGGTGGCTACACCTTC,CASTMTGGAGGYTF
NA,once,TRBJ2-2,TRBV4-2,TGTGCCAGCAGCCAAGCGGAGGGGGACAGCACCGGGGAGCTGTTTTTT,CASSQAEGDSTGELFF
NA,NA,TRBJ1-1,TRBV7-8,TGTGCCAGCAGCTCCCGGGACGGAAGAAGGGCTGAAGCTTTCTTT,CASSSRDGRRAEAFF
NA,NA,TRBJ1-2,TRBV7-9,TGTGCCAGCAGCTTAGGGGGAGGCGGCTACACCTTC,CASSLGGGGYTF
TRBD1,NA,TRBJ1-2,TRBV7-8,TGTGCCAGCAGCTTAGACCCCGGGACAGCCAGAAACTATGGCTACACCTTC,CASSLDPGTARNYGYTF
TRBD1,NA,TRBJ2-5,TRBV5-6,TGTGCCAGCAGCTTGGGACAGGGTAGAAAGACCCAGTACTTC,CASSLGQGRKTQYF
NA,few,TRBJ1-6,TRBV19,TGTGCCAGTAGTATAGGAACAGGTTCACCCCTCCACTTT,CASSIGTGSPLHF
TRBD2,once,TRBJ2-5,TRBV5-6,TGTGCCAGCAGCTCAGCGGGGGGGGCCCAAGAGACCCAGTACTTC,CASSSAGGAQETQYF
TRBD1,NA,TRBJ2-7,TRBV7-2,TGTGCCAGCAGCTTGACAGGGGGCGGTTACGAGCAGTACTTC,CASSLTGGGYEQYF
NA,NA,TRBJ1-4,TRBV6-5,TGTGCCAGCAGTTCCCAGGGAGCAACTAATGAAAAACTGTTTTTT,CASSSQGATNEKLFF
TRBD1,NA,TRBJ1-5,TRBV19,TGTGCCAGTAGTCGTACAGGGGGAAAAAATCAGCCCCAGCATTTT,CASSRTGGKNQPQHF
NA,few,TRBJ2-5,TRBV7-6,TGTGCCAGCAGCTTAGATATAGCGTTTAGAGAGACCCAGTACTTC,CASSLDIAFRETQYF
NA,NA,TRBJ1-5,TRBV7-2,TGTGCCAGCAGCTTCTGGGACGCCGCCGATCAGCCCCAGCATTTT,CASSFWDAADQPQHF
NA,NA,TRBJ1-3,TRBV2,TGTGCCAGCAGTGCAGGGAGCCCATTCTCTGGAAACACCATATATTTT,CASSAGSPFSGNTIYF
NA,once,TRBJ2-7,TRBV7-2,TGTGCCAGCAGCCCGGCGGGGTACGAGCAGTACTTC,CASSPAGYEQYF
NA,NA,TRBJ1-5,TRBV4-1,TGCGCCAGCAGCCCCTTTGGCACAGGGAGGTCTAGCAATCAGCCCCAGCATTTT,CASSPFGTGRSSNQPQHF
NA,NA,TRBJ2-6,TRBV19,TGTGCCAGTAGTATAGAGGGGGCTGGGGCCAACGTCCTGACTTTC,CASSIEGAGANVLTF
TRBD1,NA,TRBJ2-5,TRBV5-1,TGCGCCAGCAGCACCGGACAGGGCCTACCCCCTGATCAAGAGACCCAGTACTTC,CASSTGQGLPPDQETQYF
NA,NA,TRBJ1-5,TRBV15,TGTGCCACCAGCAGAGACCTAGGTCAGCCCCAGCATTTT,CATSRDLGQPQHF
NA,NA,TRBJ2-3,TRBV2,TGTGCCAGCAGTGGTAGTGCTAGTACCCTACATACGCAGTATTTT,CASSGSASTLHTQYF
NA,NA,TRBJ2-6,TRBV19,TGTGCCAGTAGTATGGGGGATTCTGGGGCCAACGTCCTGACTTTC,CASSMGDSGANVLTF
NA,NA,TRBJ1-2,TRBV27,TGTGCCAGCAGTCCCACACCGACAGAGGCGCCCTATGGCTACACCTTC,CASSPTPTEAPYGYTF
NA,few,TRBJ1-5,TRBV6-1,TGTGCCAGCAGTGAAAATGGGGACCAGCCCCAGCATTTT,CASSENGDQPQHF
NA,NA,TRBJ1-1,TRBV7-9,TGTGCCAGCAGCTTATCAGCTATGAACACTGAAGCTTTCTTT,CASSLSAMNTEAFF
NA,NA,TRBJ2-7,TRBV7-6,TGTGCCAGCAGCCGTGGGTTGCCCTACGAGCAGTACTTC,CASSRGLPYEQYF
TRBD1,once,TRBJ1-6,TRBV9,TGTGCCAGCAGCGCCGGGACAGGCAATTCACCCCTCCACTTT,CASSAGTGNSPLHF
NA,NA,TRBJ1-4,TRBV9,TGTGCCAGCAGCGCCGCCGGGGGGACTAATGAAAAACTGTTTTTT,CASSAAGGTNEKLFF
TRBD1,NA,TRBJ2-5,TRBV7-2,TGTGCCAGCAGCTTAGCTTGGACAGGGGGTAAAGAGACCCAGTACTTC,CASSLAWTGGKETQYF
NA,NA,TRBJ1-5,TRBV6-6,TGTGCCAGCAGGGGTCGGGCATCTAATCAGCCCCAGCATTTT,CASRGRASNQPQHF
NA,NA,TRBJ1-3,TRBV7-9,TGTGCCAGCAGCCAGGACAATTTAAGTAACACCATATATTTT,CASSQDNLSNTIYF
TRBD2,NA,TRBJ2-1,TRBV18,TGTGCCAGCTCACCAAGAAGTAGCGGGGGTTACTACAATGAGCAGTTCTTC,CASSPRSSGGYYNEQFF
NA,NA,TRBJ2-1,TRBV16,TGTGCCAGCAGCCAGGAAAGCGGGCGGCAGTTCTTC,CASSQESGRQFF
NA,NA,TRBJ1-1,TRBV7-2,TGTGCCAGCAGCTACCGACAGGCGGCAATCGTGAACACTGAAGCTTTCTTT,CASSYRQAAIVNTEAFF
NA,NA,TRBJ1-3,TRBV5-4,TGTGCCAGCAGCTTGATGGCCGGAGCTGGAAACACCATATATTTT,CASSLMAGAGNTIYF
TRBD1,NA,TRBJ2-7,TRBV9,TGTGCCAGCAGCGTAGCCGGGACAGGTTACAACGAGCAGTACTTC,CASSVAGTGYNEQYF
TRBD2,NA,TRBJ2-1,TRBV14,TGTGCCAGCAGCGTACTAGCGGGGGGGTTCAATGAGCAGTTCTTC,CASSVLAGGFNEQFF
NA,NA,TRBJ2-1,TRBV9,TGTGCCAGCACCCCCAGGGGTGCGGGGCAGGATGAGCAGTTCTTC,CASTPRGAGQDEQFF
TRBD2,few,TRBJ2-1,TRBV5-1,TGCGCCAGCAGCTTGGCGCTAGCGGGGGGGCAAGATGAGCAGTTCTTC,CASSLALAGGQDEQFF
NA,NA,TRBJ1-2,TRBV4-3,TGCGCCAGCAGCCATAAGAAAGGGATGAGCGGCTACACCTTC,CASSHKKGMSGYTF
NA,NA,TRBJ1-4,TRBV15,TGTGCCACCTCCAGGGGTGGGGGTCTGGATGAAAAACTGTTTTTT,CATSRGGGLDEKLFF
NA,NA,TRBJ1-1,TRBV7-8,TGTGCCAGCAGCTTAGAGCGGGGGCGCCCTGAAGCTTTCTTT,CASSLERGRPEAFF
NA,NA,TRBJ2-5,TRBV7-7,TGTGCTAGCAGCTCAGGGAGGGGGTCCCAAGAGACCCAGTACTTC,CASSSGRGSQETQYF
NA,NA,TRBJ1-2,TRBV20-1,TGCAGTGCTAGGGCTAGTCAAGGCTACACCTTC,CSARASQGYTF
NA,NA,TRBJ1-1,TRBV19,TGTGCCAGTAGTTTGCTCGGACAGAACACTGAAGCTTTCTTT,CASSLLGQNTEAFF
NA,NA,TRBJ2-2,TRBV7-2,TGTGCCAGCGCATTGCGGACAGCGAACACCGGGGAGCTGTTTTTT,CASALRTANTGELFF
NA,NA,TRBJ1-6,TRBV4-2,TGTGCCAGCAGCCAAGATCAGGGGCTGAATTCACCCCTCCACTTT,CASSQDQGLNSPLHF